The clone carrying this T cell receptor (beta chain) has only a few counts. Its antigen is as yet unknown. This PCR relied on a set of 60 Vbeta primers and 13 Jbeta primers. Using immunoSEQ multiplex PCR, the repertoire was profiled, and TCRdb retains in-frame clones only, with some absent. Of 90,000 to 150,000 clones in the sample, approximately 15% were seen once. This sample is drawn from a study of cytomegalovirus exposure and HLA in healthy donors. Study-level findings and limits: An apparent linkage of common viral pathogens to several of the most significant clusters emerged in a later analysis. Later analysis demonstrated an association between a missense DCLRE1C variant and TCR beta V- and J-gene trimming.

Trimming removed 6 bases from V and 9 bases from J, with 11 bases in between. The CDR3 sequence is 11 residues long. Germline V CDR1 and CDR2: MNHEY, SMNVEV (reference sequence). The sequencing sample was made of PBMCs. V is TRBV27 and J is TRBJ1-1, with D perhaps matching TRBD1 (6 bases). The sequence was collected from a woman aged 18-35 years in good health and CMV-seronegative. CDR3 DNA: TGTGCCAGCAGCACGGACAGCCAAGCTTTCTTT. Protein product: CASSTDSQAFF.